This T cell receptor beta chain originates from a study of blood T cells in healthy people across ages. Study findings and constraints: There was no known CMV status for donors, so expanded clonotype changes were possibly confounded.

Next came a second PCR, run for about 7 to 12 cycles, which used a sample-barcoded 5' primer along with a J-beta primer mix. Each cDNA was tagged by a template-switch adaptor containing 12 random nucleotides. TCRdb used MiXCR to reprocess the 5' RACE reads, holding one entry per CDR3 protein. The table includes about 650,000 distinct CDR3 sequences, about a third detected once. CDR3 size: 15 residues. The V gene lost 5 bases and the J gene lost 6 bases, with 19 bases spanning the gap. Germline assignment: CDR1 SGHTA and CDR2 FQGNSA. This clonotype was seen at least ten times. Its matching antigen is unknown.

The sequencing input was blood. The chain joins TRBV7-2 to TRBJ1-1; TRBD1 is a possible D gene (5 bases). The sequence came from a woman older than 75 in good health. CDR3 bases: TGTGCCAGCAGCCGGGGGGAGGGAGTAACCCCTGAAGCTTTCTTT. As protein: CASSRGEGVTPEAFF.